This record looks at one T cell receptor beta chain sequence and its context. Its antigen remains unknown. This entry comes from a study of CD8 T cells in Susac syndrome. RNA in amounts of roughly 0.45 to 1 ug was reverse transcribed with random hexamers. An immunoSEQ multiplex PCR generated amplified TCR beta CDR3 products spanning 54 Vbeta and 13 Jbeta. MiXCR, applied by TCRdb to the immunoSEQ multiplex PCR reads, yields one record per CDR3 protein. The sample has about 300,000 distinct CDR3 sequences; more than 75% are singletons. Study-wide points: The relatively small number of individuals in the TCR sequencing and HLA analysis was acknowledged by the study.

Sequencing targeted TCR beta in T cells from blood (CD8+ and CD4+). Isolation of CD8+ and CD4+ T cells was performed negatively, whereas enrichment of TEMRA cells was done by FACS. Sequenced sample: CD8+ T cells from PBMCs. This TCR was recovered from a human donor with multiple sclerosis.

CDR3 in DNA: TGTGCCAGCAGTTTCCCGGGAAAGACCTACGAGCAGTACTTC. Translated: CASSFPGKTYEQYF. This chain joins TRBV12-3 or TRBV12-4 and TRBJ2-7, with D possibly being TRBD2 (5 bases). V was clipped by 3 bases and J by 2 bases, with 11 bases between them. This CDR3 is built from 14 residues.